This record concerns one T cell receptor (beta chain) sequence. Its specificity is unknown. Germline V gene sequence: CDR1 MNHEY, CDR2 SMNVEV (reference sequence). Between the trimmed V and J ends, which lost 6 bases and 2 bases, there was a span of 17 bases. This CDR3 contains 15 residues. The data derive from a study of shared clonotypes between healthy human individuals. Study-wide results and limits: Sorted-subset sequencing, rarefaction showed, was incomplete despite large depth.

Terminally differentiated effector memory CD45RA+ cells were left out of the naive CD8 fraction, which was CD45RO-negative and positively selected for CCR7. The authors ran the assay at deep level. When replicate PCRs were run on sorted subsets, they used approximately 0.2 ug DNA, 30,000 to 35,000 T cell genomes. Using immunoSEQ multiplex PCR, the repertoire was profiled, and TCRdb retains in-frame clones only, with some absent. The sample consists of almost 700,000 clones, 92% of them appearing once. The sequenced sample was naive CD8+ T cells sorted from blood. The receptor was isolated from a man aged 25 to 45 in good health. The chain employs TRBV27 and TRBJ2-7; D possibly uses TRBD1 or TRBD2 (6 bases each). The CDR3: CASRARGALTYEQYF. CDR3 DNA sequence: TGTGCCAGCAGGGCAAGGGGGGCTCTAACCTACGAGCAGTACTTC.